The following is a T cell receptor beta chain sequence with its context. V lost 3 bases to trimming and J lost 3 bases, with 12 bases between them. Germline CDR1 reads MGHDK; CDR2 reads SYGVNS. The CDR3 length is 15 residues. This sample stems from a study of shared clonotypes between healthy human individuals. This table comes from immunoSEQ multiplex PCR, and its TCRdb copy is limited to in-frame clones, with some not included. Of roughly 2,500,000 clones in the sample, 93% were seen once. The rearrangement links TRBV25-1 to TRBJ1-3; D perhaps matches TRBD1 (5 bases). Sequencing was done on a sample of naive CD4+ T cells from PBMCs. This sample's subset: CD45RA+ positively selected. The TCR was taken from a man younger than 35 in good health. Some clones in this sample may be carry-over from other donors' samples. CDR3: CASSDPGEGGNTIYF. The CDR3 nucleotides are TGTGCCAGCAGTGATCCGGGGGAGGGTGGAAACACCATATATTTT.